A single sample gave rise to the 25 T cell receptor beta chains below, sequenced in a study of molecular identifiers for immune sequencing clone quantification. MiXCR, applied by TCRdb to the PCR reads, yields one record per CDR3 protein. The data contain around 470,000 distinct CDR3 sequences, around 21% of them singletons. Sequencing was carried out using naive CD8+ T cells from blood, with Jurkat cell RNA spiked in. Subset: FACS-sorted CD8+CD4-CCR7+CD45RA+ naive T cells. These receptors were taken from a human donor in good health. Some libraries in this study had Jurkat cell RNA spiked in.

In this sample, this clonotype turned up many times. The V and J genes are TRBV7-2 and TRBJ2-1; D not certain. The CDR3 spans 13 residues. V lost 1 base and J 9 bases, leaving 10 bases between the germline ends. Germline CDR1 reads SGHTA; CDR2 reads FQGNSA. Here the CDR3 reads CASSLVVRSEQFF. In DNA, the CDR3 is TGTGCCAGCAGCTTAGTGGTTCGGAGTGAGCAGTTCTTC. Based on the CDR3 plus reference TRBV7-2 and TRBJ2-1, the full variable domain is GAGVSQSPSNKVTEKGKDVELRCDPISGHTALYWYRQSLGQGLEFLIYFQGNSAPDKSGLPSDRFSAERTGGSVSTLTIQRTQQEDSAVYLCASSLVVRSEQFFGPGTRLTVL.

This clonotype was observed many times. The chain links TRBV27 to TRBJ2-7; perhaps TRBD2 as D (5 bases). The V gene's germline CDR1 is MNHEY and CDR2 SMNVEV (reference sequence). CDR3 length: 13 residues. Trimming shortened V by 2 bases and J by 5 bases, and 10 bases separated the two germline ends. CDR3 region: CASSLVGDNEQYF. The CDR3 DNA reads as TGTGCCAGCAGTTTAGTCGGGGATAACGAGCAGTACTTC.

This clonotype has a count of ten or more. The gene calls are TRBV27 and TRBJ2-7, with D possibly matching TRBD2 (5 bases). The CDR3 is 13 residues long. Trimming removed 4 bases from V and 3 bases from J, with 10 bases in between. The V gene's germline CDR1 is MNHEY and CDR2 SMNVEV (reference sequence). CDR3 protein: CASSSGSGYEQYF. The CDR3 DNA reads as TGTGCCAGCAGTTCGGGGTCTGGCTACGAGCAGTACTTC.

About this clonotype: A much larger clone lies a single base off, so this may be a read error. The CDR3 bases are TGCGGCGTTAATTCAGGGGGCGACTACAATGAGCAGTTCTTC. It specifies CGVNSGGDYNEQFF. This sequence joins TRBV29-1 and TRBJ2-1; TRBD1 agrees at 8 bases. The CDR3 is made up of 14 amino acids. Per the germline V gene, CDR1 is SQVTM and CDR2 is ANQGSEA.

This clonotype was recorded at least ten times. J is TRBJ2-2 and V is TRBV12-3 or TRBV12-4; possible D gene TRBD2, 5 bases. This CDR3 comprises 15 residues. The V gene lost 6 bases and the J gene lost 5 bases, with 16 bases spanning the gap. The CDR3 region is CASRPPRDGTGELFF. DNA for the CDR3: TGTGCCAGCAGACCCCCGAGGGATGGTACCGGGGAGCTGTTTTTT.

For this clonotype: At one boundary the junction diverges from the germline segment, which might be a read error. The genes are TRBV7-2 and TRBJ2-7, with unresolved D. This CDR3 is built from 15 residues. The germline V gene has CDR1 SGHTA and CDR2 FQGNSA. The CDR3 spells CASSPEGRVGYEQCF. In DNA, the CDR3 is TGTGCCAGCAGCCCTGAAGGAAGGGTGGGCTACGAGCAGTGCTTC.

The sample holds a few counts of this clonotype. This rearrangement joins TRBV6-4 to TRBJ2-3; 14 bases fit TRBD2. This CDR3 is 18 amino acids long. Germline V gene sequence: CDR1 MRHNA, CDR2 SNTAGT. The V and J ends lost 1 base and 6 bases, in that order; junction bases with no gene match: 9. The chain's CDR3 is CASSDLGLAGGVADTQYF. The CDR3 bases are TGTGCCAGCAGTGACTTAGGACTAGCGGGAGGTGTGGCGGATACGCAGTATTTT.

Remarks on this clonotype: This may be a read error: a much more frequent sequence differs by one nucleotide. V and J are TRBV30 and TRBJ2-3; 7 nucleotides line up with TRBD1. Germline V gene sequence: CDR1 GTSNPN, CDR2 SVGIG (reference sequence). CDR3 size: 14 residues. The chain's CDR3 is CAWTWDSYTGTQYF. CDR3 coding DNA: TGTGCCTGGACCTGGGACAGCTACACAGGTACGCAGTATTTT.

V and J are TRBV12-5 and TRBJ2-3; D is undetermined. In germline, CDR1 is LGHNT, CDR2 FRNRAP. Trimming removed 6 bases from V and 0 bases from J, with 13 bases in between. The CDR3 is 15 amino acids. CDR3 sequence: CASGSGATSTDTQYF. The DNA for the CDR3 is TGTGCTAGTGGGTCCGGAGCTACTAGCACAGATACGCAGTATTTT.

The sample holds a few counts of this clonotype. CDR3 loop: CASSHSGGAGETQYF. The CDR3 DNA follows: TGTGCCAGCAGCCATAGCGGGGGGGCGGGGGAGACCCAGTACTTC. The chain links TRBV5-4 to TRBJ2-5, with 11 bases aligning to TRBD2. V shed 4 bases, J shed 5 bases, and the junction held 7 bases outside the gene matches. Germline loops: CDR1 SGHNT, CDR2 YYREEE (reference sequence). The CDR3 sequence is 15 residues long.

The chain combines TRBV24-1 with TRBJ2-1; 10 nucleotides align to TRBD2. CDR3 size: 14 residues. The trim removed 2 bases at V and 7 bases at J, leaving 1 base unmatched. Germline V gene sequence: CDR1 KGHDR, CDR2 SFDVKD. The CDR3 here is CATSDSSGSNEQFF. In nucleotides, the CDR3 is TGTGCCACCAGTGATTCTAGCGGGAGTAATGAGCAGTTCTTC.

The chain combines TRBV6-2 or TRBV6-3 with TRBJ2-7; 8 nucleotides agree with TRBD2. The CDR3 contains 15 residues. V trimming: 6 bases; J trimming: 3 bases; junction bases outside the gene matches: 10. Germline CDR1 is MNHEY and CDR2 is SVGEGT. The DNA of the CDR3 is TGTGCCAGCAGCTTCGATGCGGGACTAGTCTACGAGCAGTACTTC. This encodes CASSFDAGLVYEQYF.

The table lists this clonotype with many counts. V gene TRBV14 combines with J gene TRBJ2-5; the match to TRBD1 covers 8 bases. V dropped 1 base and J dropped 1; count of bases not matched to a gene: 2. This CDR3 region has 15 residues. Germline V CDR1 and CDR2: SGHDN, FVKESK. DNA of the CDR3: TGTGCCAGCAGCCAAGGGGACAGGAGCCAAGAGACCCAGTACTTC. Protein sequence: CASSQGDRSQETQYF.

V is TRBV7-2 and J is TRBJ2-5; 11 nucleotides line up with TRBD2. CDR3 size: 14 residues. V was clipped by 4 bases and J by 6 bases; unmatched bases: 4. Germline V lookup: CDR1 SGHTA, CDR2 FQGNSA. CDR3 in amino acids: CASSYGTSGQTQYF. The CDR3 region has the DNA TGTGCCAGCAGCTACGGGACTAGCGGCCAGACCCAGTACTTC. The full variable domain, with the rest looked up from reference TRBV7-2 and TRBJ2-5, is GAGVSQSPSNKVTEKGKDVELRCDPISGHTALYWYRQSLGQGLEFLIYFQGNSAPDKSGLPSDRFSAERTGGSVSTLTIQRTQQEDSAVYLCASSYGTSGQTQYFGPGTRLLVL.

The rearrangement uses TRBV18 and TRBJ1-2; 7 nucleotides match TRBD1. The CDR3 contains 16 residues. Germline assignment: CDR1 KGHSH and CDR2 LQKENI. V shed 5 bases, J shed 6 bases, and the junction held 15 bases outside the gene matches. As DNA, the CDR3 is TGTGCCAGCTCATTACCGGACAGGATATTGATCGATGGCTACACCTTC. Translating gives CASSLPDRILIDGYTF. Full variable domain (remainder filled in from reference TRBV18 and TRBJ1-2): NAGVMQNPRHLVRRRGQEARLRCSPMKGHSHVYWYRQLPEEGLKFMVYLQKENIIDESGMPKERFSAEFPKEGPSILRIQQVVRGDSAAYFCASSLPDRILIDGYTFGSGTRLTVV.

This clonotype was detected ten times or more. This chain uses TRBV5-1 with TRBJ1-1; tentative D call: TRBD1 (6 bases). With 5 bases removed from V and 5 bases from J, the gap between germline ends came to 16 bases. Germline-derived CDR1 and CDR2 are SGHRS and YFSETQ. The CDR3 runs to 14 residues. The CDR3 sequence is CASSWGSGQTEAFF. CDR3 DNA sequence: TGCGCCAGCAGTTGGGGGTCCGGACAGACTGAAGCTTTCTTT.

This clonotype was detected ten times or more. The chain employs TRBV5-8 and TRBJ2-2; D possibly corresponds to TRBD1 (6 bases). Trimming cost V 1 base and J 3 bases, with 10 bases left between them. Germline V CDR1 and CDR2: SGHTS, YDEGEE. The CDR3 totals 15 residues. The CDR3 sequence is CASSLLAGDTGELFF. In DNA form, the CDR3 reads TGTGCCAGCAGCTTGCTGGCAGGGGACACCGGGGAGCTGTTTTTT.

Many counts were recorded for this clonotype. DNA of the CDR3: TGTGCCAGCAGCCCCGGGGCCTTCTCTGGGGCCAACGTCCTGACTTTC. This encodes CASSPGAFSGANVLTF. The chain has TRBV27 and TRBJ2-6; TRBD1 or TRBD2 may be the D gene (5 bases each). V lost 6 bases, J lost 0 bases, and 12 bases lay in between. This CDR3 has 16 amino acids. In germline, CDR1 is MNHEY, CDR2 SMNVEV (reference sequence).

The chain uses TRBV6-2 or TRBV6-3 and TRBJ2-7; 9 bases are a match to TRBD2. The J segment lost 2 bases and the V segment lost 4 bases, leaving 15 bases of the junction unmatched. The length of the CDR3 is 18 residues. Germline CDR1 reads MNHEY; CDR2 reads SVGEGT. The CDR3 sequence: CASSSPGDLAGVPYEQYF. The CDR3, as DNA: TGTGCCAGCAGTTCCCCCGGGGATTTAGCGGGAGTCCCCTACGAGCAGTACTTC.

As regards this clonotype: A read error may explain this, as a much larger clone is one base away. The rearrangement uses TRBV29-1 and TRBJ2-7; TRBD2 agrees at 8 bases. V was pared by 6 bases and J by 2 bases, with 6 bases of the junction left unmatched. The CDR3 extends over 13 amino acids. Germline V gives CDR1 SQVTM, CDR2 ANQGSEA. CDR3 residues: CSVETSDAYEQYF. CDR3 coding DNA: TGCAGCGTGGAGACTAGCGACGCCTACGAGCAGTACTTC.

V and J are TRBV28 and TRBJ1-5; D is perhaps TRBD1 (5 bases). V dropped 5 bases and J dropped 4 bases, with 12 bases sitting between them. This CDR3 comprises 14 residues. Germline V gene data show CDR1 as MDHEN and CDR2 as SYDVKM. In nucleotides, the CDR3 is TGTGCCAGCAGTCGTAGAGGGGTAAATCAGCCCCAGCATTTT. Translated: CASSRRGVNQPQHF.

The CDR3 nucleotides read TGCAGTGCTCCCGCGGGAACCTACGAGCAGTACTTC. It translates to CSAPAGTYEQYF. The gene calls are TRBV20-1 and TRBJ2-7; D is perhaps TRBD2 (6 bases). This CDR3 is built from 12 residues. V was clipped by 5 bases and J by 2 bases, with 10 bases between them. CDR1 and CDR2 from the germline V gene are DFQATT and SNEGSKA (reference sequence).

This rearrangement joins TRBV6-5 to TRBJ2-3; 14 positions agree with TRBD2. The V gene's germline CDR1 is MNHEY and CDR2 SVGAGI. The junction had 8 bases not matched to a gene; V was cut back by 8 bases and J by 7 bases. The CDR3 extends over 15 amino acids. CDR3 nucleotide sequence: TGTGCCAGCGGGACTAGCGGGAGCGACTTTTATACGCAGTATTTT. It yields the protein CASGTSGSDFYTQYF.

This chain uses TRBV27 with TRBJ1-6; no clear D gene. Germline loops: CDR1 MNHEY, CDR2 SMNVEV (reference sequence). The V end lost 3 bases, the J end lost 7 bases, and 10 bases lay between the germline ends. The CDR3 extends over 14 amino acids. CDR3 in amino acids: CASSLYTGNSPLHF. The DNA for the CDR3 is TGTGCCAGCAGTTTGTATACGGGAAATTCACCCCTCCACTTT.

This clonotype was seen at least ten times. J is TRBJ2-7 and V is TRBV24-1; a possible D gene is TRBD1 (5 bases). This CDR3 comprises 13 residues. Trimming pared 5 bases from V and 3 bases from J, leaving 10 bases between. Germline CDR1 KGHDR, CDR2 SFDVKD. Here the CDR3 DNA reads TGTGCCACCAGTGGCACAGGCGGCTACGAGCAGTACTTC. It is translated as CATSGTGGYEQYF.